A selection of T cell receptor beta chains follows, all from one sample in a study of T cells in Graves' hyperthyroidism and ophthalmopathy. Using its own MiXCR run on the multiplex PCR reads, TCRdb lists one record per CDR3 protein. The sample carries hundreds of thousands of distinct CDR3 sequences, around 15% recorded once. Sequenced material: blood. The receptors were gathered from a young woman with Graves' hyperthyroidism. Each CDR3 is given with its conserved first and last residue. The D gene is left open where the match is weak. Rows may omit the clone size; those that give it use once, few, many or a size class.

few TRBJ1-2 . TRBV6-1 TGTGCCAGCAGACCTCTTGGGGGCTATGGCTACACCTTC CASRPLGGYGYTF
. TRBJ2-5 . TRBV6-1 TGTGCCAGCGTGGACAGCCACCAAGAGACCCAGTACTTC CASVDSHQETQYF
. TRBJ2-1 . TRBV12-3/TRBV12-4 TGTGCCAGCAGTAGTCAGCCAGTGCATACCAATGAGCAGTTCTTC CASSSQPVHTNEQFF
many TRBJ2-7 TRBD2 TRBV2 TGTGCCAGCAGTGGGCCTAGCGGGAGGAGGTTGAGGGTCTACGAGCAGTACTTC CASSGPSGRRLRVYEQYF
. TRBJ1-2 . TRBV7-3 TGTGCCAGCAGCCCTGAACAGACGGCGGGACATGGCTACACCTTC CASSPEQTAGHGYTF
. TRBJ2-1 . TRBV29-1 TGCAGCGTCCTTGGGCAGGGGAACTACAATGAGCAGTTCTTC CSVLGQGNYNEQFF
few TRBJ2-7 . TRBV4-1 TGCGCCAGCAGCCAGCTGGGACGATCCACCTACGAGCAGTACTTC CASSQLGRSTYEQYF
few TRBJ1-1 . TRBV5-1 TGCGCCAGCAGCTTGATCTCTGGGAACACTGAAGCTTTCTTT CASSLISGNTEAFF
few TRBJ1-1 TRBD1 TRBV6-5 TGTGCCAGCAGTTACGGGGACAGACTCATGAACACTGAAGCTTTCTTT CASSYGDRLMNTEAFF
few TRBJ2-1 TRBD2 TRBV18 TGTGCCAGCACACCGGGACTAGCGGGACGGAATCACAATGAGCAGTTCTTC CASTPGLAGRNHNEQFF
. TRBJ2-2 . TRBV6-2/TRBV6-3 TGTGCCAGCAGTCTATCTGGAATCGGGGAGCTGTTTTTT CASSLSGIGELFF
. TRBJ2-1 . TRBV18 TGTGCCAGCTCATCCCGAGGGGTCCCCGACAATGAGCAGTTCTTC CASSSRGVPDNEQFF
many TRBJ1-6 . TRBV7-2 TGTGCCAGCAGCCCCCCGGGGAATTCACCCCTCCACTTT CASSPPGNSPLHF
few TRBJ2-5 TRBD2 TRBV11-3 TGTGCCAGCAGCCTCCGACTAGCGGGAGGAGGCGAGACCCAGTACTTC CASSLRLAGGGETQYF
many TRBJ1-2 . TRBV7-9 TGTGCCAGCAGCTCATGGGCCGGTGGCTACACCTTC CASSSWAGGYTF
many TRBJ1-5 . TRBV2 TGTGCCAGCAGTGAATCCCTCCGAAATCAGCCCCAGCATTTT CASSESLRNQPQHF
few TRBJ1-4 . TRBV6-1 TGTGCCAGCCTTATACCGGGAAAGGGGTCCGGGCCGAATGAAAAACTGTTTTTT CASLIPGKGSGPNEKLFF
many TRBJ1-1 . TRBV2 TGTGCCAGACGAAGAGACTTGAACACTGAAGCTTTCTTT CARRRDLNTEAFF
few TRBJ2-1 . TRBV13 TGTGCCAGCAGCTTAAGACAACCCCAACGGAATGAGCAGTTCTTC CASSLRQPQRNEQFF
. TRBJ2-1 . TRBV12-3/TRBV12-4 TGTGCCAGCAGCCCATTTGGGACAATGAACAATGAGCAGTTCTTC CASSPFGTMNNEQFF
many TRBJ1-5 . TRBV2 TGTGCCAGCAGGGGGGGGGTGAGCAATCAGCCCCAGCATTTT CASRGGVSNQPQHF
many TRBJ2-7 . TRBV12-3/TRBV12-4 TGTGCCAGCAGAGAGACAGCAGGCGAGCAGTACTTC CASRETAGEQYF
many TRBJ2-3 . TRBV2 TGTGCCAGTCCAACCCGGACAGGGAGGGCAGATACGCAGTATTTT CASPTRTGRADTQYF
few TRBJ1-2 . TRBV7-9 TGTGCCAGCAGCGCCGGCAGGGGTCAATTCTATGGCTACACCTTC CASSAGRGQFYGYTF
few TRBJ2-5 . TRBV10-3 TGTGCCATCAGCAACGGGTGGGAGACCCAGTACTTC CAISNGWETQYF